This T cell receptor (beta chain) stems from a study of shared clonotypes between healthy human individuals. The germline V gene has CDR1 MNHEY and CDR2 SVGAGI. The CDR3 has 15 residues. J was trimmed by 5 bases and V by 5 bases; bases with no gene match: 8. Generated by immunoSEQ multiplex PCR, the TCRdb table keeps only in-frame clones and is missing some. The table has millions of clones, 85% to 95% seen once. Sample: naive CD4+ T cells sorted from blood. The subset here: CD45RA+ positively selected. This rearrangement joins TRBV6-5 to TRBJ2-5; 10 bases match TRBD2. The clonotype originates from a man between 18 and 29 years old in good health. CDR3 DNA sequence: TGTGCCAGCAGTGTGAGCGGGGGGGCTTCGGAGACCCAGTACTTC. Protein product: CASSVSGGASETQYF.